This TCR beta chain came from a study of control samples from healthy donors and cancer patients. CDR3 length equals 15 residues. After removal of 6 bases from V and 3 bases from J, the junction contained 10 bases not matched to a gene. Germline V gene lookup returns CDR1 MNHEY and CDR2 SVGAGI. Measured with immunoSEQ multiplex PCR; TCRdb has only the in-frame clones, and not every one. The profile covers about 110,000 clones, with approximately 87% appearing a single time and roughly 3.5% taken by the ten largest. In its sample, this clone was seen a few times. The rearrangement links TRBV6-5 to TRBJ2-7; 8 bases agree with TRBD1. The clonotype originates from a woman aged 60-75 years with lung cancer. The material sequenced was PBMCs. The CDR3 spells CASSAMTGADYEQYF. The DNA for the CDR3 is TGTGCCAGCAGCGCAATGACAGGGGCGGACTACGAGCAGTACTTC.